Listed below are T cell receptor beta chains from one sample, sequenced in a study of early T cells in non-severe SARS-CoV-2 infection. From the 5' RACE reads, TCRdb called clonotypes with MiXCR, one entry per CDR3 protein. The sample yields more than 65,000 distinct CDR3 sequences, over 3.5% seen once. The source was whole blood, collected at baseline. These receptors all come from an adult who was a healthcare worker with PCR-confirmed SARS-CoV-2 infection or an uninfected control (not recorded which). The donor label of this sample is uncertain. Each CDR3 is given with its conserved first and last residue. D genes are given only for firm matches. Size is stated for part of the rows, as once, few or many counts, or as a class when the clone is expanded.

length | J | D | V | size | CDR3 | DNA
14 | TRBJ1-2 | TRBD1 | TRBV6-6 | - | CASSSGTANYGYTF | TGTGCCAGCAGCAGCGGGACAGCTAACTATGGCTACACCTTC
14 | TRBJ2-3 | TRBD1 | TRBV25-1 | - | CASSWDREEDTQYF | TGTGCCAGCAGTTGGGACAGGGAGGAAGATACGCAGTATTTT
13 | TRBJ1-2 | TRBD1 | TRBV10-3 | many | CAITSDRVEGYTF | TGTGCCATCACCTCGGACAGGGTGGAAGGCTACACCTTC
14 | TRBJ1-6 | - | TRBV11-2 | many | CASSPRDGLSPLHF | TGTGCCAGCAGCCCTCGGGACGGGCTATCACCCCTCCACTTT
13 | TRBJ1-4 | - | TRBV19 | many | CASSIVEKERLFF | TGTGCCAGTAGTATTGTGGAGAAGGAAAGGCTGTTTTTT
13 | TRBJ1-1 | TRBD1 | TRBV6-5 | many | CASGQGTGTEAFF | TGTGCCTCCGGGCAGGGGACAGGCACTGAAGCTTTCTTT
15 | TRBJ1-4 | TRBD1 | TRBV6-1 | many | CASRLRQGPDEKLFF | TGTGCCAGCAGACTACGACAGGGACCGGATGAAAAACTGTTTTTT
12 | TRBJ2-1 | - | TRBV29-1 | many | CSVEQGGNEQFF | TGCAGCGTTGAACAGGGGGGCAATGAGCAGTTCTTC
15 | TRBJ2-5 | TRBD1 | TRBV7-2 | many | CASSLVPDREETQYF | TGTGCCAGCAGCTTAGTTCCTGACAGGGAAGAGACCCAGTACTTC
16 | TRBJ1-3 | - | TRBV4-1 | few | CASSQDPDGFGNTIYF | TGCGCCAGCAGCCAAGATCCGGATGGATTCGGAAACACCATATATTTT
19 | TRBJ2-5 | TRBD2 | TRBV14 | many | CASSQELAGTQPTQETQYF | TGTGCCAGCAGCCAAGAGCTAGCGGGGACCCAACCAACACAAGAGACCCAGTACTTC
17 | TRBJ2-7 | TRBD2 | TRBV7-2 | - | CASSLTTGTSGGYEQYF | TGTGCCAGCAGCTTAACTACCGGGACTAGCGGGGGGTACGAGCAGTACTTC
14 | TRBJ1-5 | - | TRBV7-6 | - | CASALGGSNQPQHF | TGTGCCAGCGCCCTGGGGGGTAGCAATCAGCCCCAGCATTTT
16 | TRBJ1-5 | - | TRBV15 | many | CATSRDLDSRGQPQHF | TGTGCCACCAGCAGAGATTTAGACAGCCGAGGTCAGCCCCAGCATTTT
15 | TRBJ2-3 | TRBD2 | TRBV5-4 | few | CASSLLAGHTDTQYF | TGTGCCAGCAGCTTGCTAGCGGGGCACACAGATACGCAGTATTTT
12 | TRBJ2-2 | - | TRBV10-3 | few | CAISPNTGELFF | TGTGCCATCAGCCCGAACACCGGGGAGCTGTTTTTT
16 | TRBJ1-5 | - | TRBV4-3 | few | CASSQDHIGAEGPQHF | TGCGCCAGCAGCCAGGACCACATAGGGGCGGAGGGGCCCCAGCATTTT
16 | TRBJ2-5 | TRBD2 | TRBV20-1 | few | CSARDPSGGDQETQYF | TGCAGTGCTAGAGATCCCAGCGGGGGGGACCAAGAGACCCAGTACTTC
17 | TRBJ1-1 | TRBD1 | TRBV7-6 | many | CASSYAGTGSVGTEAFF | TGTGCCAGCAGCTACGCCGGGACAGGGTCCGTTGGGACTGAAGCTTTCTTT
14 | TRBJ1-4 | - | TRBV6-5 | many | CASSFQQGGEKLFF | TGTGCCAGCAGTTTTCAACAGGGTGGGGAAAAACTGTTTTTT
15 | TRBJ1-2 | - | TRBV6-6 | many | CASSYSKGRDYGYTF | TGTGCCAGCAGTTATAGTAAAGGGAGGGACTATGGCTACACCTTC
15 | TRBJ1-4 | TRBD1 | TRBV3-1 | - | CASSQGTATNEKLFF | TGTGCCAGCAGCCAGGGGACAGCAACTAATGAAAAACTGTTTTTT
15 | TRBJ2-7 | TRBD2 | TRBV11-2 | few | CASSASGGPQYEQYF | TGTGCCAGCAGCGCTAGCGGGGGTCCACAATACGAGCAGTACTTC
13 | TRBJ1-2 | - | TRBV6-1 | many | CASSEARGYGYTF | TGTGCCAGCAGTGAAGCGAGGGGCTATGGCTACACCTTC
17 | TRBJ2-4 | - | TRBV19 | - | CASSMGRGNLAKNIQYF | TGTGCCAGTAGTATGGGTCGCGGAAACCTAGCCAAAAACATTCAGTACTTC
16 | TRBJ1-2 | - | TRBV28 | many | CASSFPPRTGFYGYTF | TGTGCCAGCAGTTTTCCCCCCAGGACGGGCTTCTATGGCTACACCTTC
14 | TRBJ1-1 | TRBD1 | TRBV7-9 | - | CASSWTGMNTEAFF | TGTGCCAGCAGCTGGACAGGTATGAACACTGAAGCTTTCTTT
16 | TRBJ2-1 | TRBD1 | TRBV5-1 | many | CASSLAAGQGMDEQFF | TGCGCCAGCAGCTTGGCCGCCGGACAGGGGATGGATGAGCAGTTCTTC
14 | TRBJ2-3 | TRBD1 | TRBV7-7 | many | CASSKGQGLNTQYF | TGTGCTAGCAGCAAGGGACAGGGCCTGAATACGCAGTATTTT
14 | TRBJ2-3 | - | TRBV28 | few | CASTRGGGTDTQYF | TGTGCCAGCACTAGAGGCGGGGGCACAGATACGCAGTATTTT
17 | TRBJ2-7 | - | TRBV19 | - | CASRLGAGTSSPYEQYF | TGTGCCAGTAGATTGGGGGCCGGGACCTCGAGTCCCTACGAGCAGTACTTC
13 | TRBJ1-5 | - | TRBV29-1 | many | CSVEVGSNQPQHF | TGCAGCGTTGAAGTGGGTAGCAATCAGCCCCAGCATTTT
13 | TRBJ1-2 | - | TRBV21-1 | many | CASTMTGIDGYTF | TGTGCCAGCACCATGACAGGGATAGATGGCTACACCTTC